This T cell receptor beta chain derives from a study of shared clonotypes between healthy human individuals. Assay used: immunoSEQ multiplex PCR; TCRdb lists only in-frame clones, some missing. This table has around 610,000 clones, 90% to 97% appearing once. CD45RO-negative cells were positively selected for CCR7, leaving out terminally differentiated effector memory CD45RA+ cells. Notes on this clone: Its antigen is still unknown.

Findings and limits, study-wide: Clonotype sharing among donors was thought likely to change with sequencing depth.

CDR3 size: 15 residues. The V gene lost 2 bases and the J gene lost 0 bases, with 9 bases spanning the gap. The germline CDR1 and CDR2 sequences are SGDLS and YYNGEE. V is TRBV9 and J is TRBJ1-3, with D possibly TRBD1 on 5 matching bases. This TCR was sampled from a woman aged 25 to 39 in good health. Specimen: naive CD8+ T cells sorted from blood. The DNA of the CDR3 is TGTGCCAGCAGCGTTCAGGGCCTCTCTGGAAACACCATATATTTT. It is translated as CASSVQGLSGNTIYF.